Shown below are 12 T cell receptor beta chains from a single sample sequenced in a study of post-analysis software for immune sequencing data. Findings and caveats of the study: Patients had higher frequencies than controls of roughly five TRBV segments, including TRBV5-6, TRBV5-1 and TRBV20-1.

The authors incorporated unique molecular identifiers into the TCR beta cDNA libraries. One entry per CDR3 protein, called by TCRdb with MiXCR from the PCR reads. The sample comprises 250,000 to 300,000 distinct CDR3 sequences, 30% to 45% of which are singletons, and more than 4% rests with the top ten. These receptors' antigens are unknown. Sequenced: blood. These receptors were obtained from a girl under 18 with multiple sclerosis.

The CDR3 DNA follows: TGTGCCAGCAGCGAGGCAAGACTAGCCAAAAACATTCAGTACTTC. Protein product: CASSEARLAKNIQYF. This chain joins TRBV21-1 and TRBJ2-4. TRBV21-1 is a known pseudogene. CDR3 size: 15 residues.

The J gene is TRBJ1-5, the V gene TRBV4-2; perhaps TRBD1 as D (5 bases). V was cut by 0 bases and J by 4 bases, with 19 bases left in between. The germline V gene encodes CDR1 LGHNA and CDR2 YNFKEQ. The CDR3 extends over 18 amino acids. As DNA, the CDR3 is TGTGCCAGCAGCCAAGAACAAGATCGGGGGATGAAAAATCAGCCCCAGCATTTT. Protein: CASSQEQDRGMKNQPQHF.

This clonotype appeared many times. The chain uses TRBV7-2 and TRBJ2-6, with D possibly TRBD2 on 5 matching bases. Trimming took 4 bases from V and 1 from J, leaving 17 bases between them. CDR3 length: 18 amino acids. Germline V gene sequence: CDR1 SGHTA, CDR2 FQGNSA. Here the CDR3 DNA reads TGTGCCAGCAGCTCTACACCTCTAACTAGGTCTGGGGCCAACGTCCTGACTTTC. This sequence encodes CASSSTPLTRSGANVLTF.

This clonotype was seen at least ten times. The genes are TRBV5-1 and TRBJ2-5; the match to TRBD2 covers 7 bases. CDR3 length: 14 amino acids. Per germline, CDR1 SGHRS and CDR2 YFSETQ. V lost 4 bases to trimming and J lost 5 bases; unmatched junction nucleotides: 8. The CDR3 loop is CASSVGLEAETQYF. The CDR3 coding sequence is TGCGCCAGCAGCGTCGGACTAGAAGCGGAGACCCAGTACTTC.

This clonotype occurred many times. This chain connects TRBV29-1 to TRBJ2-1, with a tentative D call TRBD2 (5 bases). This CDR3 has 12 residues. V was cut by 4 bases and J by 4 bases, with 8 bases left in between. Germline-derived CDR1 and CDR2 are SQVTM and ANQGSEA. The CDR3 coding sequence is TGCAGCGTTGTCGGGAATTACAATGAGCAGTTCTTC. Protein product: CSVVGNYNEQFF.

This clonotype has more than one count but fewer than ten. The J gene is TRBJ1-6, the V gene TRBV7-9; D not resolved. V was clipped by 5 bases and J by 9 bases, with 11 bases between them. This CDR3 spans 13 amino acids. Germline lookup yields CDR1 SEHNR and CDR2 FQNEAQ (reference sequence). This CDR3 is CASSHRAPSPLHF. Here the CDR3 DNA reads TGTGCCAGCAGCCATAGGGCCCCTTCACCCCTCCACTTT.

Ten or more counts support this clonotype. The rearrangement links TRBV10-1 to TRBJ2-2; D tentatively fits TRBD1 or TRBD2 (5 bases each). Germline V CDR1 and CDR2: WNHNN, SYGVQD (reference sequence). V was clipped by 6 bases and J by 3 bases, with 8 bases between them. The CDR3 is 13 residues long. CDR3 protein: CASRRGDTGELFF. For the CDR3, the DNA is TGCGCCAGCAGACGGGGCGACACCGGGGAGCTGTTTTTT.

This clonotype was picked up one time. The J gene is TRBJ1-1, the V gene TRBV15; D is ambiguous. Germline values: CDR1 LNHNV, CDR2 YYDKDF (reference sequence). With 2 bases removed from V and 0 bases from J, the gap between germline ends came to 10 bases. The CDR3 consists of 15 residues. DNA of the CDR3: TGTGCCACCAGCAGATTGAGGGTTATGAACACTGAAGCTTTCTTT. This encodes CATSRLRVMNTEAFF.

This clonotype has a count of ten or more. The chain's CDR3 is CASSSPSSGAYNEQFF. Written as DNA, the CDR3 is TGTGCCAGCAGCTCACCTTCGAGTGGGGCTTACAATGAGCAGTTCTTC. V and J are TRBV11-1 and TRBJ2-1; perhaps TRBD1 as D (5 bases). The CDR3 totals 16 residues. The V gene lost 4 bases and the J gene lost 4 bases, with 17 bases spanning the gap. Germline CDR1 is SGHAT and CDR2 is FQDESV (reference sequence). The full variable domain, its missing parts supplied by reference TRBV11-1 and TRBJ2-1, is EAEVAQSPRYKITEKSQAVAFWCDPISGHATLYWYRQILGQGPELLVQFQDESVVDDSQLPKDRFSAERLKGVDSTLKIQPAELGDSAMYLCASSSPSSGAYNEQFFGPGTRLTVL.

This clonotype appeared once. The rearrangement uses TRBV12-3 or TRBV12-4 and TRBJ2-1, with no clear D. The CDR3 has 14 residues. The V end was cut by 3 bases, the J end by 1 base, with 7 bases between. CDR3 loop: CASSFGQSYNEQFF. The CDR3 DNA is TGTGCCAGCAGTTTTGGGCAGTCCTACAATGAGCAGTTCTTC.

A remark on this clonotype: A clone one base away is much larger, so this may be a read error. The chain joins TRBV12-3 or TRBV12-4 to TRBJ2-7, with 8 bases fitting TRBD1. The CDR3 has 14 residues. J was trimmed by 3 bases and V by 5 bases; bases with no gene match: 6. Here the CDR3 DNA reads TGTGCCAGCAGTCCCGGGACAGGCTGCTACGAGCAGTACTTC. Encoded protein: CASSPGTGCYEQYF.

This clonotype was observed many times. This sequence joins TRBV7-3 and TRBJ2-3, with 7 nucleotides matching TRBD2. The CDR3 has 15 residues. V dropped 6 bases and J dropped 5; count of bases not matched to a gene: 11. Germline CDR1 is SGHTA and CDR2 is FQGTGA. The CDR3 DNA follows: TGTGCCAGCAGTTTCCGCGGGAGCGGCAAAGATACGCAGTATTTT. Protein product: CASSFRGSGKDTQYF.